This T cell receptor (beta chain) comes out of a study of cytomegalovirus exposure and HLA in healthy donors. At the level of the study: Around 77 million unique TCRs from HLA-typed donors made up an early data release. Approximately 81% of roughly 430 genotyped donors fell in the Caucasian-associated ancestry cluster.

Concerning this clone itself: The antigen is undetermined.

Overall study results and limits: Most of the TCR beta V segments (in an earlier analysis) were productive either about 87% or about 30% of the time. Reported results showed that the classifier diagnosed cytomegalovirus status with high specificity and sensitivity.

Primers: 60 Vbeta forward and 13 Jbeta reverse. Sequencing used immunoSEQ multiplex PCR; TCRdb keeps in-frame clones, though not all of them. The repertoire includes 150,000 to 200,000 clones, 70% to 80% of them detected once, and approximately 2% sits in the top ten. Trimming removed 1 base from V and 9 bases from J; junction bases left unmatched: 6. Germline V CDR1 and CDR2: SGHDN, FVKESK. The CDR3 sequence is 15 residues long. The chain combines TRBV14 with TRBJ2-1, with 10 bases matching TRBD2. The sequenced sample was PBMCs. The clonotype originates from a man aged 25 to 40 in good health and CMV-seronegative. The chain's CDR3 is CASSQVSGRVSEQFF. CDR3 DNA: TGTGCCAGCAGCCAAGTAAGCGGGAGGGTCAGTGAGCAGTTCTTC.